This T cell receptor beta chain was sequenced during a study of T cell repertoires in cytomegalovirus infection. Study overall: The study used recently identified HLA-C-restricted and well-studied HLA-B-restricted CMV epitopes. It can be stated that public TCR beta signatures indicated CMV infection as well as a matching HLA type.

This clonotype was detected a few times. Its antigen is undetermined. Losses at the gene ends were 5 bases for V and 7 bases for J; bases not matched to a gene: 6. The germline V gene encodes CDR1 MNHEY and CDR2 SVGAGI. This CDR3 is 14 amino acids long. General study findings and limits: In two of eight donors, the top clonotype was HLA-C-restricted CMV-specific.

Via MiXCR, TCRdb re-called the reads, giving one row per CDR3 protein. The profile shows about 770,000 distinct CDR3 sequences, about 27% of them singletons. The chain joins TRBV6-5 to TRBJ2-2; 8 positions agree with TRBD1. The receptor was isolated from a human donor in good health (CMV status not recorded). Some clones in this sample may be carry-over from other donors' samples. The material sequenced was cultured CD8+ T cells from PBMCs, taken from culture after CMV antigen stimulation. The CDR3 is CASSNQGASGELFF. The CDR3 DNA sequence: TGTGCCAGCAGTAATCAGGGGGCGAGCGGGGAGCTGTTTTTT.